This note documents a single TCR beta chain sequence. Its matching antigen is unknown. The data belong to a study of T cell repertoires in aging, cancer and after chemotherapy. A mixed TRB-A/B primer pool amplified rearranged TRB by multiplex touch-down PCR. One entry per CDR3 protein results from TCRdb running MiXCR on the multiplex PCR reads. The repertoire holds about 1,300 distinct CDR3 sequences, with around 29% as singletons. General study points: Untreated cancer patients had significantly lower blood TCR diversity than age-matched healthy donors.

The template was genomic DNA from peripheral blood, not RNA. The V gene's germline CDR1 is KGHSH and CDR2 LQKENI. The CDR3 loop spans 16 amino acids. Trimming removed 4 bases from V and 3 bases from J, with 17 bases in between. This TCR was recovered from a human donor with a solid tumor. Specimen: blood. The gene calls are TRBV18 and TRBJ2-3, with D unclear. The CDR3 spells CASSQTDPLITDTQYF. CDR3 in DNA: TGTGCCAGCTCACAAACAGACCCCCTCATTACAGATACGCAGTATTTT.